A selection of T cell receptor beta chains follows, all from one sample in a study of shared clonotypes between healthy human individuals. The method was immunoSEQ multiplex PCR; TCRdb's version includes in-frame clones alone and lacks a portion of them. The sample includes about 1,900,000 clones, about 95% of them seen just once. Sample: naive CD8+ T cells sorted from blood. These TCRs come from a man between 18 and 29 years old in good health. The CDR3 runs from the conserved cysteine through the conserved F or W. Fields, in order: V gene, J gene, CDR3 protein.

TRBV4-3,TRBJ2-5,CASSRLLAHQETQYF
TRBV2,TRBJ2-1,CASSEWVLGEAGGPDEQFF
TRBV29-1,TRBJ2-3,CSVDITSTDTQYF
TRBV9,TRBJ2-3,CASSVAGGVTDTQYF
TRBV5-1,TRBJ2-7,CASSLEVSGYEQYF
TRBV7-8,TRBJ1-1,CASSLGQGAGGRLNTEAFF
TRBV9,TRBJ1-2,CASSTLGQGLDGYTF
TRBV4-3,TRBJ2-3,CASRQSTGLAGADTQYF
TRBV27,TRBJ2-3,CASSLYTDTQYF
TRBV11-3,TRBJ2-2,CASSTSQGFNTGELFF
TRBV27,TRBJ2-7,CASSLGTGVYEQYF
TRBV5-6,TRBJ2-7,CATQLGPGLSHYEQYF
TRBV7-8,TRBJ1-1,CASSATRDRGSTEAFF
TRBV7-6,TRBJ2-7,CASSPGLGNEQYF
TRBV6-5,TRBJ1-4,CASAPDPRSEKLFF
TRBV5-4,TRBJ2-1,CASSFQAGAYNEQFF
TRBV7-9,TRBJ1-1,CASSPSQIGGAYTEAFF
TRBV27,TRBJ2-2,CASSPVVRSGPGELFF
TRBV2,TRBJ2-4,CASSDGGTFKNIQYF
TRBV9,TRBJ2-7,CASSVAGVDYEQYF
TRBV9,TRBJ1-1,CASSAGQLNTEAFF
TRBV5-1,TRBJ2-1,CASSLGQGEGEQFF
TRBV27,TRBJ1-1,CASSFSQGANTEAFF
TRBV4-1,TRBJ2-1,CASSQDGIAGLEQFF
TRBV4-1,TRBJ2-7,CASSQEGATGLIAYEQYF
TRBV25-1,TRBJ2-5,CASSDIEGGETQYF
TRBV5-3,TRBJ2-5,CARSSAGSGRYQETQYF
TRBV29-1,TRBJ1-1,CSVATIQGRENTEAFF
TRBV9,TRBJ2-1,CASSGIVGQGFYNEQFF
TRBV28,TRBJ1-1,CASSLWGSGTEAFF
TRBV13,TRBJ2-7,CASSSRSSYEQYF
TRBV9,TRBJ2-7,CASSPYRAPYEQYF
TRBV9,TRBJ1-6,CASSVGGGSPLHF
TRBV23-1,TRBJ1-3,CASSRPTAFGNTIYF
TRBV28,TRBJ1-1,CASSLSLRLNTEAFF
TRBV7-2,TRBJ2-5,CASTGPSGFQETQYF
TRBV28,TRBJ2-2,CASSPRSLRDTGELFF
TRBV9,TRBJ1-1,CASSAGTELEAFF
TRBV4-1,TRBJ1-1,CASSLSRQTLGQGVGNTEAFF
TRBV28,TRBJ2-1,CASSLPSGSGGYNEQFF
TRBV9,TRBJ1-4,CASSARPTQDATNEKLFF
TRBV29-1,TRBJ2-4,CSVEGGRGIQYF
TRBV7-6,TRBJ2-7,CASSRYPGPNSYEQYF
TRBV4-3,TRBJ1-1,CASSQDAGGGSEAFF
TRBV4-1,TRBJ2-7,CASSLFHRTGNILEQYF
TRBV5-4,TRBJ2-7,CASSSRDTYEQYF
TRBV6-6,TRBJ2-3,CASSSGEVAGDTQYF
TRBV29-1,TRBJ2-5,CSVGKNLRETQYF
TRBV10-1,TRBJ2-7,CASSEAGFHEQYF
TRBV4-3,TRBJ2-1,CASSQVAGTSYNEQFF
TRBV7-9,TRBJ1-2,CASSLDPTIWYTF
TRBV7-2,TRBJ2-3,CASSPWTGGIADTQYF
TRBV6-1,TRBJ2-7,CASSIRGPYEQYF
TRBV12-5,TRBJ1-1,CASGLVVGREMNTEAFF
TRBV19,TRBJ1-1,CASSIEEYTEAFF
TRBV10-3,TRBJ2-5,CAISESPGAETQYF
TRBV10-2,TRBJ1-1,CASRGGPIEAFF